One T cell receptor beta chain is described in this entry. This specimen belongs to a study of blood T cell repertoires in COVID-19. Study background: There were acute and convalescent COVID-19 samples, and they came from the United States, Italy and Spain. Sources were T cells, B-cell-depleted T cells, or PBMCs; the material itself was cDNA or gDNA.

In the authors' workflow: The assay estimated nucleated cells by amplifying reference gene primers. Method: immunoSEQ multiplex PCR; TCRdb's copy keeps in-frame clones and lacks some. The DNA gave D and trimming, while V, J and clone size come from that table. This sample has tens of thousands of clones, with approximately 80% found just once. The CDR3 covers 17 residues. Per the germline V gene, CDR1 is SEHNR and CDR2 is FQNEAQ (reference sequence). With 1 base removed from V and 6 bases from J, the gap between germline ends came to 16 bases. The TCR comes from a woman aged 55-75 years with acute or convalescent COVID-19. The chain couples TRBV7-9 to TRBJ1-6; a possible D gene is TRBD1 (5 bases). Sequencing was performed on peripheral blood. DNA for the CDR3: TGTGCCAGCAGCTTAGACGGGGGAACACCATTTAATTCACCCCTCCACTTT. Translated, it gives CASSLDGGTPFNSPLHF.